One sample yielded the 32 T cell receptor beta chains listed below, sequenced in a study of blood T cell repertoires in COVID-19. Sequencing used immunoSEQ multiplex PCR; TCRdb keeps in-frame clones, though not all of them. The repertoire has approximately 210,000 clones, 70% to 85% of them found once; the top ten carry roughly 7.8%. Specimen: peripheral blood. These receptors were taken from a woman aged 80 or over with COVID-19, enrolled during active disease.

This clone occurred a few times. The rearrangement joins TRBV28 to TRBJ2-5; D is ambiguous. The V end was cut by 3 bases, the J end by 1 base, with 3 bases between. The germline CDR1 and CDR2 sequences are MDHEN and SYDVKM. The CDR3 length is 12 residues. The CDR3 bases are TGTGCCAGCAGTTTCATCCAAGAGACCCAGTACTTC. Translation gives CASSFIQETQYF.

This chain uses TRBV11-2 with TRBJ2-5; 10 positions match TRBD2. Looked up from germline, CDR1 is SGHAT and CDR2 is FQNNGV. The trim removed 7 bases at V and 5 bases at J, leaving 16 bases unmatched. The CDR3 sequence is 17 residues long. CDR3 region: CASTRGASGSFYETQYF. CDR3 in DNA: TGTGCCAGCACCAGGGGGGCTAGCGGGAGTTTTTATGAGACCCAGTACTTC.

V usage is TRBV4-1 and J usage is TRBJ1-4, with D perhaps TRBD1 (5 bases). Per the germline V gene, CDR1 is MGHRA and CDR2 is YSYEKL. V lost 8 bases, J lost 8 bases, and 15 bases lay in between. The CDR3 has 13 residues. For the CDR3, the DNA is TGCGCCAGCTCCAGGGTGGTGGAGGAAAAACTGTTTTTT. Translating it yields CASSRVVEEKLFF.

The chain links TRBV5-1 to TRBJ1-2; TRBD1 might be the D (5 bases). The CDR3 sequence is 14 residues long. Germline assignment: CDR1 SGHRS and CDR2 YFSETQ. V gave up 5 bases and J gave up 0 bases, with 11 bases separating them. In nucleotides, the CDR3 is TGCGCCAGCAGGGTGGGGGGATCTAACTATGGCTACACCTTC. It specifies CASRVGGSNYGYTF. Full variable domain (missing parts from reference TRBV5-1 and TRBJ1-2): KAGVTQTPRYLIKTRGQQVTLSCSPISGHRSVSWYQQTPGQGLQFLFEYFSETQRNKGNFPGRFSGRQFSNSRSEMNVSTLELGDSALYLCASRVGGSNYGYTFGSGTRLTVV.

The chain recombines TRBV11-2 with TRBJ2-1; 8 bases line up with TRBD1. The CDR3 extends over 13 amino acids. Germline CDR1 reads SGHAT; CDR2 reads FQNNGV. J was trimmed by 3 bases and V by 7 bases; bases with no gene match: 2. This CDR3 is CASKGQGYNEQFF. The DNA for the CDR3 is TGTGCCAGCAAAGGACAGGGCTACAATGAGCAGTTCTTC.

The DNA for the CDR3 is TGCGCCAGCAGCCCCGCTAGGTCAGGGGTTCGGCTGTTTTTT. Translated: CASSPARSGVRLFF. The J gene is TRBJ2-2, the V gene TRBV5-1; the D gene is possibly TRBD1 (6 bases). The V end was cut by 4 bases, the J end by 13 bases, with 20 bases between. The CDR3 covers 14 residues. In germline, CDR1 is SGHRS, CDR2 YFSETQ.

The gene calls are TRBV7-3 and TRBJ2-1; 8 bases map to TRBD2. With 4 bases clipped from V and 4 bases from J, the junction kept 6 bases outside the gene matches. Germline V gene data show CDR1 as SGHTA and CDR2 as FQGTGA. The CDR3 contains 15 residues. The chain's CDR3 is CASSYLAGSYNEQFF. The CDR3 nucleotides are TGTGCCAGCAGCTACTTAGCGGGGAGTTACAATGAGCAGTTCTTC.

As DNA, the CDR3 is TGTGCCAGCAGCCCATTTTCCCTGGGACAGGGAGCTAACTATGGCTACACCTTC. It codes for CASSPFSLGQGANYGYTF. The chain couples TRBV3-1 (or the pseudogene TRBV3-2) to TRBJ1-2; 9 nucleotides align to TRBD1. The CDR3 has 18 residues. The J segment lost 0 bases and the V segment lost 4 bases, leaving 12 bases of the junction unmatched. Per the germline V gene, CDR1 is LGHDT and CDR2 is YNNKEL (reference sequence).

The chain links TRBV3-1 (or the pseudogene TRBV3-2) to TRBJ2-2; 16 bases fit TRBD2. CDR1 and CDR2 from the germline V gene are LGHDT and YNNKEL (reference sequence). V lost 6 bases and J lost 9; bases outside the gene matches: 4. The CDR3 covers 15 residues. Here the CDR3 DNA reads TGTGCCAGCAGGGGGACTAGCGGGAGGGATCGGGAGCTGTTTTTT. This encodes CASRGTSGRDRELFF.

This chain joins TRBV19 and TRBJ1-5, with D tentatively TRBD1 (6 bases). CDR1 is LNHDA, CDR2 SQIVND, per germline (reference sequence). The length of the CDR3 is 15 residues. Trimming pared 7 bases from V and 4 bases from J, leaving 17 bases between. CDR3 loop: CASTTGTLVNQPQHF. CDR3 sequence (DNA): TGTGCCAGTACCACAGGGACCCTGGTGAATCAGCCCCAGCATTTT. Full variable domain (remainder filled in from reference TRBV19 and TRBJ1-5): DGGITQSPKYLFRKEGQNVTLSCEQNLNHDAMYWYRQDPGQGLRLIYYSQIVNDFQKGDIAEGYSVSREKKESFPLTVTSAQKNPTAFYLCASTTGTLVNQPQHFGDGTRLSIL.

The chain employs TRBV7-3 and TRBJ2-2, with a weak D call TRBD2 (5 bases). From germline, CDR1 is SGHTA and CDR2 FQGTGA. The CDR3 has 17 residues. V was shortened by 3 bases and J by 7 bases, with 21 bases between the two germline ends. The CDR3 loop reads CASSLGSASRFGGELFF. The CDR3 DNA follows: TGTGCCAGCAGCTTGGGATCGGCTAGCCGGTTTGGCGGGGAGCTGTTTTTT.

The CDR3 DNA sequence: TGTGCCAGCAGTTACGGTCGCGGCACTTACAATGAGCAGTTCTTC. As protein: CASSYGRGTYNEQFF. The chain is built from TRBV6-5 and TRBJ2-1; D not resolved. This CDR3 is 15 amino acids long. Deletions cut 2 bases from V and 4 bases from J, with 12 bases between. The germline gives CDR1 MNHEY, CDR2 SVGAGI.

This sequence joins TRBV2 and TRBJ2-6; tentatively, D is TRBD1 (6 bases). The germline CDR1 and CDR2 sequences are SNHLY and FYNNEI. CDR3 size: 19 residues. V was trimmed by 5 bases and J by 0 bases, leaving 20 bases between them. CDR3 protein: CASSPRPDRNFSGANVLTF. In DNA form, the CDR3 reads TGTGCCAGCAGTCCCCGGCCGGACAGAAACTTCTCTGGGGCCAACGTCCTGACTTTC.

V is TRBV3-1 (or the pseudogene TRBV3-2) and J is TRBJ1-6; no reliable D call. Germline V gives CDR1 LGHDT, CDR2 YNNKEL (reference sequence). Trimming cost V 1 base and J 7 bases, with 5 bases left between them. The CDR3 is made up of 13 amino acids. CDR3 DNA sequence: TGTGCCAGCAGCCAAGGGCGGAATTCACCCCTCCACTTT. This encodes CASSQGRNSPLHF.

This clone was detected only once. The rearrangement links TRBV5-5 to TRBJ1-1; weak D call: TRBD1 (6 bases). The CDR3 is 16 residues long. Germline V gene sequence: CDR1 SGHKS, CDR2 YYEKEE (reference sequence). The ends were cut back, 4 bases at V and 8 bases at J, with 24 bases in the middle. The CDR3 sequence is CASSRTPQQGNVEAFF. The DNA of the CDR3 is TGTGCCAGCAGCCGCACCCCCCAACAGGGCAATGTCGAAGCTTTCTTT.

The chain employs TRBV12-3 or TRBV12-4 and TRBJ1-5; no definite D call. There are 13 residues in the CDR3. V was pared by 2 bases and J by 9 bases, with 11 bases between. CDR3 coding DNA: TGTGCCAGCAGTTTAAACCCCAGGTGGCCCCAGCATTTT. Translating it yields CASSLNPRWPQHF.

The chain is built from TRBV6-5 and TRBJ1-5; D is perhaps TRBD1 (6 bases). Trimming stripped 5 bases from V and 4 bases from J, with 12 bases between. Germline loops: CDR1 MNHEY, CDR2 SVGAGI. This CDR3 has 14 amino acids. The CDR3 sequence is CASSTLDRNQPQHF. CDR3 coding DNA: TGTGCCAGCAGTACCCTCGACAGGAATCAGCCCCAGCATTTT.

The chain recombines TRBV7-6 with TRBJ2-3; 9 bases are a match to TRBD2. J was trimmed by 1 base and V by 1 base; bases with no gene match: 3. This CDR3 has 16 residues. The germline V gene has CDR1 SGHVS and CDR2 FNYEAQ. The CDR3 protein is CASSLGWTSGTDTQYF. The CDR3 DNA reads as TGTGCCAGCAGCTTAGGTTGGACTAGCGGCACAGATACGCAGTATTTT.

This chain joins TRBV28 and TRBJ1-5, with no clear D. Trimming shortened V by 3 bases and J by 4 bases, and 7 bases separated the two germline ends. The CDR3 has 13 residues. Germline V CDR1 and CDR2: MDHEN, SYDVKM. CDR3 sequence reads: CASSFNINQPQHF. The CDR3 nucleotides are TGTGCCAGCAGTTTCAACATAAATCAGCCCCAGCATTTT.

This chain connects TRBV5-4 to TRBJ1-1; a possible D gene is TRBD1 (5 bases). Trimming removed 1 base from V and 6 bases from J, with 10 bases in between. Germline V gene lookup returns CDR1 SGHNT and CDR2 YYREEE (reference sequence). The CDR3 runs 13 residues. The CDR3 DNA follows: TGTGCCAGCAGCTTGCAGGGTTTACCTGAAGCTTTCTTT. The encoded protein is CASSLQGLPEAFF.

The rearrangement links TRBV29-1 to TRBJ1-5, with D possibly TRBD1 on 6 matching bases. The CDR3 loop spans 12 amino acids. Deletions cut 6 bases from V and 2 bases from J, with 8 bases between. In germline, CDR1 is SQVTM, CDR2 ANQGSEA. Here the CDR3 DNA reads TGCAGCGTCAGGGGAGGCAATCAGCCCCAGCATTTT. Its translation: CSVRGGNQPQHF.

The chain has TRBV6-6 and TRBJ1-1; no clear D gene. V lost 4 bases and J 1 base, leaving 7 bases between the germline ends. The CDR3 totals 13 residues. The V gene's germline CDR1 is MNHNY and CDR2 SVGAGI (reference sequence). The CDR3 DNA reads TGTGCCAGCAGTTTTCAGGCGAACACTGAAGCTTTCTTT. Translating gives CASSFQANTEAFF.

The genes are TRBV7-3 and TRBJ2-3, with 8 bases identical to TRBD2. Germline loops: CDR1 SGHTA, CDR2 FQGTGA. There are 14 residues in the CDR3. V lost 5 bases and J lost 4; bases outside the gene matches: 5. The CDR3 sequence is CASSQGLAADTQYF. For the CDR3, the DNA is TGTGCCAGCAGCCAAGGACTAGCAGCAGATACGCAGTATTTT.

The CDR3 DNA follows: TGCGCCAGCAGACCCAAGGGGGACCCCTACAATGAGCAGTTCTTC. This sequence encodes CASRPKGDPYNEQFF. The J gene is TRBJ2-1, the V gene TRBV5-1; D is possibly TRBD1 (6 bases). This CDR3 contains 15 residues. Trimming stripped 5 bases from V and 2 bases from J, with 14 bases between. From germline, CDR1 is SGHRS and CDR2 YFSETQ.

The chain has TRBV21-1 and TRBJ2-2; the D call in the table, TRBD1, was not verified against the DNA. TRBV21-1 is termed a pseudogene. This CDR3 region has 18 residues. CDR3 coding DNA: TGTGCCAGCAGCAAATGCAAGGGGAATACGGCGAACACCGGGGAGCTGTTTTTT. Translation: CASSKCKGNTANTGELFF.

This sequence joins TRBV5-1 and TRBJ2-3; tentative D call: TRBD2 (7 bases). From germline, CDR1 is SGHRS and CDR2 YFSETQ. Deletions cut 2 bases from V and 2 bases from J, with 21 bases between. CDR3 size: 18 residues. The chain's CDR3 is CASSLGGVRNTYTDTQYF. CDR3 bases: TGCGCCAGCAGCTTAGGGGGGGTCCGAAACACATACACAGATACGCAGTATTTT.

This chain links TRBV5-4 with TRBJ1-6, with 7 bases that match TRBD1. V trimming: 4 bases; J trimming: 9 bases; junction bases outside the gene matches: 7. The CDR3 contains 14 residues. CDR1 and CDR2 from the germline V gene are SGHNT and YYREEE (reference sequence). CDR3 sequence: CASSTGTEPSPLHF. The CDR3 DNA follows: TGTGCCAGCAGCACCGGGACAGAACCTTCACCCCTCCACTTT.

The chain links TRBV12-3 or TRBV12-4 to TRBJ1-5; the D is unclear. The germline V and J ends were trimmed by 4 bases and 7 bases, with 11 bases remaining between them. The CDR3 covers 13 residues. Here the CDR3 DNA reads TGTGCCAGCAGTTCGCTCCGAGGGCAGCCCCAGCATTTT. It encodes CASSSLRGQPQHF.

This chain uses TRBV7-3 with TRBJ1-1; D is unresolved. CDR1 SGHTA and CDR2 FQGTGA come from the germline V gene. The CDR3 spans 13 residues. V dropped 2 bases and J dropped 1 base, with 5 bases sitting between them. DNA of the CDR3: TGTGCCAGCAGCTTAGAGGGGAACACTGAAGCTTTCTTT. Translated, it gives CASSLEGNTEAFF. Filled out from reference TRBV7-3 and TRBJ1-1, the complete variable domain reads GAGVSQTPSNKVTEKGKYVELRCDPISGHTALYWYRQSLGQGPEFLIYFQGTGAADDSGLPNDRFFAVRPEGSVSTLKIQRTERGDSAVYLCASSLEGNTEAFFGQGTRLTVV.

This chain uses TRBV19 with TRBJ1-1, with 9 bases identical to TRBD1. The CDR3 sequence is 15 residues long. V shed 9 bases, J shed 4 bases, and the junction held 12 bases outside the gene matches. Germline CDR1 and CDR2: LNHDA and SQIVND (reference sequence). The CDR3 reads CASSSGTGLVTEAFF. The CDR3 bases are TGTGCCAGCAGTTCCGGGACAGGGTTGGTCACTGAAGCTTTCTTT.

The rearrangement uses TRBV10-3 and TRBJ1-1, with D maybe TRBD1 (5 bases). This CDR3 is 16 amino acids long. Per germline, CDR1 ENHRY and CDR2 SYGVKD. Trimming pared 0 bases from V and 2 bases from J, leaving 13 bases between. The CDR3 DNA reads as TGTGCCATCAGTGAGTCGCGGGACGGACTAAACACTGAAGCTTTCTTT. This codes for CAISESRDGLNTEAFF.

The chain joins TRBV28 to TRBJ1-4; no firm D call. The CDR3 consists of 15 residues. Germline CDR1 reads MDHEN; CDR2 reads SYDVKM. Trimming pared 5 bases from V and 7 bases from J, leaving 17 bases between. As DNA, the CDR3 is TGTGCCAGCAGTGCATCCGGCGGGCGCCGTGAAAAACTGTTTTTT. This encodes CASSASGGRREKLFF.